These 17 T cell receptor beta chains share one sample of origin, sequenced in a study of shared clonotypes between healthy human individuals. Generated by immunoSEQ multiplex PCR, the TCRdb table keeps only in-frame clones and is missing some. The sample records about half a million clones, approximately 82% being singletons. Sequenced: PBMCs. These receptors came from a woman aged 35 to 49 in good health. Some clones in this sample may be carry-over from other donors' samples.

The CDR3 DNA reads TGTGCCAGCTCACCTCGGGGTAGCGGGACCTACGAGCAGTACTTC. Encoded protein: CASSPRGSGTYEQYF. This chain uses TRBV18 with TRBJ2-5; the match to TRBD2 covers 8 bases. The J call is in doubt because the DNA end fits TRBJ2-7 better. The CDR3 runs 15 residues. Germline lookup yields CDR1 KGHSH and CDR2 LQKENI.

Points on this clone: One junction end does not reproduce the germline sequence, and a read error may be involved. The chain joins TRBV27 to TRBJ1-4; D is perhaps TRBD1 (5 bases). The CDR3 spans 15 residues. Germline CDR1 reads MNHEY; CDR2 reads SMNVEV (reference sequence). CDR3 in amino acids: CASSLWQGGSEKLLF. CDR3 DNA: TGCGCCAGCAGTTTATGGCAGGGCGGTAGTGAAAAACTGCTTTTT.

About this clone: A read error may be the cause here, since a much bigger clone is one base away. This rearrangement joins TRBV28 to TRBJ2-7; D is undetermined. This CDR3 region has 14 residues. Germline lookup yields CDR1 MDHEN and CDR2 SYDVKM. CDR3 loop: CAGSRLGTFYEQYF. The DNA of the CDR3 is TGTGCCGGCAGTAGGTTGGGCACCTTCTACGAGCAGTACTTC.

The rearrangement uses TRBV10-3 and TRBJ2-1, with 7 positions matching TRBD1. Per the germline V gene, CDR1 is ENHRY and CDR2 is SYGVKD. The CDR3 totals 16 residues. Trimming cost V 6 bases and J 0 bases; bases outside gene matches: 8. The CDR3 nucleotides are TGTGCCATCAGCCCCGGACAGGAGTTCTCCTACAATGAGCAGTTCTTC. Protein product: CAISPGQEFSYNEQFF.

The chain is built from TRBV19 and TRBJ1-5; 7 nucleotides align to TRBD1. CDR3 length: 15 amino acids. Germline V lookup: CDR1 LNHDA, CDR2 SQIVND (reference sequence). V lost 6 bases to trimming and J lost 4 bases; unmatched junction nucleotides: 9. CDR3 in amino acids: CASSRGGQPNQPQHF. The CDR3 DNA reads TGTGCCAGTAGCCGGGGGGGACAGCCGAATCAGCCCCAGCATTTT.

The V call is TRBV7-9, the J call TRBJ1-2, with a possible D match to TRBD1 (5 bases). Germline V gives CDR1 SEHNR, CDR2 FQNEAQ (reference sequence). This CDR3 has 14 amino acids. The V and J ends lost 5 bases and 5 bases respectively, with 15 bases between them. CDR3 coding DNA: TGTGCCAGCAGCCCCAGGGTCATTTCTTATGGCTACACCTTC. Translating it yields CASSPRVISYGYTF.

This chain uses TRBV7-3 with TRBJ2-3; the match to TRBD2 covers 8 bases. The CDR3 is made up of 15 amino acids. With 3 bases clipped from V and 5 bases from J, the junction kept 7 bases outside the gene matches. Germline V gene data show CDR1 as SGHTA and CDR2 as FQGTGA. The CDR3 here is CASSFTSGMRDTQYF. The CDR3 DNA reads TGTGCCAGCAGCTTCACTAGCGGTATGAGAGATACGCAGTATTTT.

The rearrangement uses TRBV15 and TRBJ2-5, with TRBD1 matching over 8 bases. The CDR3 runs 15 residues. Germline-derived CDR1 and CDR2 are LNHNV and YYDKDF (reference sequence). Trimming removed 5 bases from V and 5 bases from J; junction bases left unmatched: 10. The CDR3 here is CATSGWDRKTETQYF. CDR3 in DNA: TGTGCCACCAGCGGCTGGGACAGGAAGACGGAGACCCAGTACTTC.

V gene TRBV2 combines with J gene TRBJ2-7, with TRBD2 matching over 9 bases. CDR3 length: 15 residues. Germline loops: CDR1 SNHLY, CDR2 FYNNEI. The V and J ends lost 7 bases and 0 bases, in that order; junction bases with no gene match: 7. The CDR3 DNA sequence: TGTGCCAGCATCGGCGGGAGGGGGAGCTCCTACGAGCAGTACTTC. This gives the protein CASIGGRGSSYEQYF. The entire variable domain, with the rest obtained from reference TRBV2 and TRBJ2-7, is as follows: EPEVTQTPSHQVTQMGQEVILRCVPISNHLYFYWYRQILGQKVEFLVSFYNNEISEKSEIFDDQFSVERPDGSNFTLKIRSTKLEDSAMYFCASIGGRGSSYEQYFGPGTRLTVT.

CDR3 protein: CASSPGEFASEQYF. The CDR3 coding sequence is TGTGCCAGCAGCCCCGGGGAGTTTGCCTCCGAGCAGTACTTC. V gene TRBV7-9 combines with J gene TRBJ2-7; TRBD2 is a possible D gene (5 bases). Deletions cut 5 bases from V and 6 bases from J, with 17 bases between. The CDR3 sequence is 14 residues long. Germline V CDR1 and CDR2: SEHNR, FQNEAQ (reference sequence).

J is TRBJ2-1 and V is TRBV19; 10 positions match TRBD2. CDR1 LNHDA and CDR2 SQIVND come from the germline V gene (reference sequence). Losses at the gene ends were 8 bases for V and 4 bases for J; bases not matched to a gene: 14. The CDR3 contains 17 residues. For the CDR3, the DNA is TGTGCCAGTGCCAAGCTAGCGGGAGAGCGGGTTTACAATGAGCAGTTCTTC. This encodes CASAKLAGERVYNEQFF. The variable domain in full, completed from reference TRBV19 and TRBJ2-1, reads DGGITQSPKYLFRKEGQNVTLSCEQNLNHDAMYWYRQDPGQGLRLIYYSQIVNDFQKGDIAEGYSVSREKKESFPLTVTSAQKNPTAFYLCASAKLAGERVYNEQFFGPGTRLTVL.

The chain has TRBV5-4 and TRBJ2-4, with TRBD2 as a possible D gene (6 bases). CDR1 and CDR2 (germline): SGHNT, YYREEE (reference sequence). The CDR3 runs to 14 residues. This CDR3 is CLGEAQGAKNIQYF. The CDR3 coding sequence is TGTTTGGGGGAGGCCCAAGGGGCCAAAAACATTCAGTACTTC. Supplemented by reference TRBV5-4 and TRBJ2-4, the full variable domain reads ETGVTQSPTHLIKTRGQQVTLRCSSQSGHNTVSWYQQALGQGPQFIFQYYREEENGRGNFPPRFSGLQFPNYSSELNVNALELDDSALYLCLGEAQGAKNIQYFGAGTRLSVL.

The chain uses TRBV20-1 and TRBJ2-7; D might be TRBD1 (7 bases). This CDR3 has 11 residues. Trimming took off 3 bases at V and 11 bases at J, with 14 bases between the two ends. CDR1 is DFQATT and CDR2 is SNEGSKA in the germline V gene (reference sequence). Here the CDR3 reads CSARPDREEYF. Here the CDR3 DNA reads TGCAGTGCTAGGCCCGACAGGGAGGAGTACTTC.

CDR3 region: CASTRSAGGKYNEQFF. In DNA form, the CDR3 reads TGTGCCAGCACACGTTCGGCGGGAGGGAAATACAATGAGCAGTTCTTC. This sequence joins TRBV9 and TRBJ2-1; 9 bases match TRBD2. This CDR3 region has 16 residues. From germline, CDR1 is SGDLS and CDR2 YYNGEE. Losses at the gene ends were 6 bases for V and 4 bases for J; bases not matched to a gene: 11.

This chain connects TRBV5-6 to TRBJ2-5, with 9 bases lining up with TRBD2. The V gene end was trimmed by 4 bases and the J gene end by 5 bases; junction bases not matched to a gene: 12. The germline V gene has CDR1 SGHDT and CDR2 YYEEEE. This CDR3 spans 16 amino acids. The DNA of the CDR3 is TGTGCCAGCAGCCCTGGACTAGCGACTGAGGGGGAGACCCAGTACTTC. Its protein is CASSPGLATEGETQYF.

The rearrangement links TRBV6-6 to TRBJ1-2; D might be TRBD1 (6 bases). From germline, CDR1 is MNHNY and CDR2 SVGAGI (reference sequence). V dropped 6 bases and J dropped 8 bases, with 10 bases sitting between them. The CDR3 spans 11 residues. This chain's CDR3 is CASRTGFGYTF. The CDR3 DNA is TGTGCCAGCAGAACAGGGTTCGGCTACACCTTC.

This chain uses TRBV5-1 with TRBJ2-1; TRBD2 matches 10 bases. Germline CDR1 reads SGHRS; CDR2 reads YFSETQ. The CDR3 is made up of 18 amino acids. The J segment lost 2 bases and the V segment lost 0 bases, leaving 8 bases of the junction unmatched. The CDR3 sequence: CASSLEGLATSPYNEQFF. As DNA, the CDR3 is TGCGCCAGCAGCTTGGAGGGACTAGCGACAAGCCCCTACAATGAGCAGTTCTTC.